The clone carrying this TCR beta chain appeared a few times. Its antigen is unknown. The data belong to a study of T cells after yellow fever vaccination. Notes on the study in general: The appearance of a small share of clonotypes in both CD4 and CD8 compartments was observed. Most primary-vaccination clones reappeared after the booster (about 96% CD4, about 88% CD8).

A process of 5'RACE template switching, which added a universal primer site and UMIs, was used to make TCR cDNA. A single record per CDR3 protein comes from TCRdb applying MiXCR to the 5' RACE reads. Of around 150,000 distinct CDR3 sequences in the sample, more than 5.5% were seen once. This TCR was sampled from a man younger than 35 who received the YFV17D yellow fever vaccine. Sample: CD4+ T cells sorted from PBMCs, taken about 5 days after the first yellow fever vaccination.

CDR3 in amino acids: CASSYSVLSGNTIYF. DNA of the CDR3: TGTGCCAGCAGTTACTCGGTCCTCTCCGGAAACACCATATATTTT. The rearrangement uses TRBV6-5 and TRBJ1-3, with D hard to call. Germline V CDR1 and CDR2: MNHEY, SVGAGI. Trimming pared 0 bases from V and 4 bases from J, leaving 10 bases between. The CDR3 loop spans 15 amino acids.